This T cell receptor beta chain was identified in a study of shared clonotypes between healthy human individuals. Overall study: Each donor's CD4 naive and CD4 memory cells filled three plates apiece, CD8 naive two, and CD8 memory one.

The method was immunoSEQ multiplex PCR; TCRdb's version includes in-frame clones alone and lacks a portion of them. The repertoire consists of 1 million to 1.2 million clones, with around 77% occurring once and the leading ten covering roughly 0.9%. A CD45RA-negative memory subset and a CD45RA+ naive subset were separated from the CD4+ cells. Germline CDR1 and CDR2: MNHEY and SVGAGI. The CDR3 loop spans 16 amino acids. V lost 0 bases and J lost 0, with 9 bases in between. V usage is TRBV6-5 and J usage is TRBJ1-3, with a possible D match to TRBD1 (6 bases). What was sequenced was memory CD4+ T cells from PBMCs. Subset defined: CD45RA-negative fraction. The source is a man younger than 35 in good health. Some clones in this sample may be carry-over from other donors' samples. CDR3 bases: TGTGCCAGCAGTTACTCGGACAGACCCTCTGGAAACACCATATATTTT. Residues: CASSYSDRPSGNTIYF.